One T cell receptor beta chain is described in this entry. Its antigen is still unknown. The protocol was immunoSEQ multiplex PCR, while the TCRdb copy is restricted to in-frame clones and leaves out a portion. The table has some 25,000 clones, 77% seen once. Described time point: week 5, during vaccination. A 20-mer mutant IDH1 peptide at 300 ug was injected subcutaneously with topical imiquimod. Each donor presented with a new WHO grade 3 or 4 astrocytoma that tested IDH1-mutant and showed ATRX loss. This sample was included in a study of a mutant IDH1 vaccine in newly diagnosed glioma. About the study: Treatment recipients were approximately 62% male and around 40% female, and their mean age was roughly 40 years. Patients previously underwent radiotherapy, temozolomide, or both, and most underwent both.

Germline V lookup: CDR1 SGHRS, CDR2 YFSETQ. Trimming removed 3 bases at V and 0 bases at J, with 12 bases between. The CDR3 has 16 amino acids. The chain joins TRBV5-1 to TRBJ1-4, with D hard to call. Material: PBMCs, obtained from a glioma patient whose treatment included an IDH1 peptide vaccine. This clonotype originated in a man aged 40-50 years with glioma. The CDR3 region is CASSSEVSATNEKLFF. CDR3 in DNA: TGCGCCAGCAGCTCGGAGGTATCAGCAACTAATGAAAAACTGTTTTTT.